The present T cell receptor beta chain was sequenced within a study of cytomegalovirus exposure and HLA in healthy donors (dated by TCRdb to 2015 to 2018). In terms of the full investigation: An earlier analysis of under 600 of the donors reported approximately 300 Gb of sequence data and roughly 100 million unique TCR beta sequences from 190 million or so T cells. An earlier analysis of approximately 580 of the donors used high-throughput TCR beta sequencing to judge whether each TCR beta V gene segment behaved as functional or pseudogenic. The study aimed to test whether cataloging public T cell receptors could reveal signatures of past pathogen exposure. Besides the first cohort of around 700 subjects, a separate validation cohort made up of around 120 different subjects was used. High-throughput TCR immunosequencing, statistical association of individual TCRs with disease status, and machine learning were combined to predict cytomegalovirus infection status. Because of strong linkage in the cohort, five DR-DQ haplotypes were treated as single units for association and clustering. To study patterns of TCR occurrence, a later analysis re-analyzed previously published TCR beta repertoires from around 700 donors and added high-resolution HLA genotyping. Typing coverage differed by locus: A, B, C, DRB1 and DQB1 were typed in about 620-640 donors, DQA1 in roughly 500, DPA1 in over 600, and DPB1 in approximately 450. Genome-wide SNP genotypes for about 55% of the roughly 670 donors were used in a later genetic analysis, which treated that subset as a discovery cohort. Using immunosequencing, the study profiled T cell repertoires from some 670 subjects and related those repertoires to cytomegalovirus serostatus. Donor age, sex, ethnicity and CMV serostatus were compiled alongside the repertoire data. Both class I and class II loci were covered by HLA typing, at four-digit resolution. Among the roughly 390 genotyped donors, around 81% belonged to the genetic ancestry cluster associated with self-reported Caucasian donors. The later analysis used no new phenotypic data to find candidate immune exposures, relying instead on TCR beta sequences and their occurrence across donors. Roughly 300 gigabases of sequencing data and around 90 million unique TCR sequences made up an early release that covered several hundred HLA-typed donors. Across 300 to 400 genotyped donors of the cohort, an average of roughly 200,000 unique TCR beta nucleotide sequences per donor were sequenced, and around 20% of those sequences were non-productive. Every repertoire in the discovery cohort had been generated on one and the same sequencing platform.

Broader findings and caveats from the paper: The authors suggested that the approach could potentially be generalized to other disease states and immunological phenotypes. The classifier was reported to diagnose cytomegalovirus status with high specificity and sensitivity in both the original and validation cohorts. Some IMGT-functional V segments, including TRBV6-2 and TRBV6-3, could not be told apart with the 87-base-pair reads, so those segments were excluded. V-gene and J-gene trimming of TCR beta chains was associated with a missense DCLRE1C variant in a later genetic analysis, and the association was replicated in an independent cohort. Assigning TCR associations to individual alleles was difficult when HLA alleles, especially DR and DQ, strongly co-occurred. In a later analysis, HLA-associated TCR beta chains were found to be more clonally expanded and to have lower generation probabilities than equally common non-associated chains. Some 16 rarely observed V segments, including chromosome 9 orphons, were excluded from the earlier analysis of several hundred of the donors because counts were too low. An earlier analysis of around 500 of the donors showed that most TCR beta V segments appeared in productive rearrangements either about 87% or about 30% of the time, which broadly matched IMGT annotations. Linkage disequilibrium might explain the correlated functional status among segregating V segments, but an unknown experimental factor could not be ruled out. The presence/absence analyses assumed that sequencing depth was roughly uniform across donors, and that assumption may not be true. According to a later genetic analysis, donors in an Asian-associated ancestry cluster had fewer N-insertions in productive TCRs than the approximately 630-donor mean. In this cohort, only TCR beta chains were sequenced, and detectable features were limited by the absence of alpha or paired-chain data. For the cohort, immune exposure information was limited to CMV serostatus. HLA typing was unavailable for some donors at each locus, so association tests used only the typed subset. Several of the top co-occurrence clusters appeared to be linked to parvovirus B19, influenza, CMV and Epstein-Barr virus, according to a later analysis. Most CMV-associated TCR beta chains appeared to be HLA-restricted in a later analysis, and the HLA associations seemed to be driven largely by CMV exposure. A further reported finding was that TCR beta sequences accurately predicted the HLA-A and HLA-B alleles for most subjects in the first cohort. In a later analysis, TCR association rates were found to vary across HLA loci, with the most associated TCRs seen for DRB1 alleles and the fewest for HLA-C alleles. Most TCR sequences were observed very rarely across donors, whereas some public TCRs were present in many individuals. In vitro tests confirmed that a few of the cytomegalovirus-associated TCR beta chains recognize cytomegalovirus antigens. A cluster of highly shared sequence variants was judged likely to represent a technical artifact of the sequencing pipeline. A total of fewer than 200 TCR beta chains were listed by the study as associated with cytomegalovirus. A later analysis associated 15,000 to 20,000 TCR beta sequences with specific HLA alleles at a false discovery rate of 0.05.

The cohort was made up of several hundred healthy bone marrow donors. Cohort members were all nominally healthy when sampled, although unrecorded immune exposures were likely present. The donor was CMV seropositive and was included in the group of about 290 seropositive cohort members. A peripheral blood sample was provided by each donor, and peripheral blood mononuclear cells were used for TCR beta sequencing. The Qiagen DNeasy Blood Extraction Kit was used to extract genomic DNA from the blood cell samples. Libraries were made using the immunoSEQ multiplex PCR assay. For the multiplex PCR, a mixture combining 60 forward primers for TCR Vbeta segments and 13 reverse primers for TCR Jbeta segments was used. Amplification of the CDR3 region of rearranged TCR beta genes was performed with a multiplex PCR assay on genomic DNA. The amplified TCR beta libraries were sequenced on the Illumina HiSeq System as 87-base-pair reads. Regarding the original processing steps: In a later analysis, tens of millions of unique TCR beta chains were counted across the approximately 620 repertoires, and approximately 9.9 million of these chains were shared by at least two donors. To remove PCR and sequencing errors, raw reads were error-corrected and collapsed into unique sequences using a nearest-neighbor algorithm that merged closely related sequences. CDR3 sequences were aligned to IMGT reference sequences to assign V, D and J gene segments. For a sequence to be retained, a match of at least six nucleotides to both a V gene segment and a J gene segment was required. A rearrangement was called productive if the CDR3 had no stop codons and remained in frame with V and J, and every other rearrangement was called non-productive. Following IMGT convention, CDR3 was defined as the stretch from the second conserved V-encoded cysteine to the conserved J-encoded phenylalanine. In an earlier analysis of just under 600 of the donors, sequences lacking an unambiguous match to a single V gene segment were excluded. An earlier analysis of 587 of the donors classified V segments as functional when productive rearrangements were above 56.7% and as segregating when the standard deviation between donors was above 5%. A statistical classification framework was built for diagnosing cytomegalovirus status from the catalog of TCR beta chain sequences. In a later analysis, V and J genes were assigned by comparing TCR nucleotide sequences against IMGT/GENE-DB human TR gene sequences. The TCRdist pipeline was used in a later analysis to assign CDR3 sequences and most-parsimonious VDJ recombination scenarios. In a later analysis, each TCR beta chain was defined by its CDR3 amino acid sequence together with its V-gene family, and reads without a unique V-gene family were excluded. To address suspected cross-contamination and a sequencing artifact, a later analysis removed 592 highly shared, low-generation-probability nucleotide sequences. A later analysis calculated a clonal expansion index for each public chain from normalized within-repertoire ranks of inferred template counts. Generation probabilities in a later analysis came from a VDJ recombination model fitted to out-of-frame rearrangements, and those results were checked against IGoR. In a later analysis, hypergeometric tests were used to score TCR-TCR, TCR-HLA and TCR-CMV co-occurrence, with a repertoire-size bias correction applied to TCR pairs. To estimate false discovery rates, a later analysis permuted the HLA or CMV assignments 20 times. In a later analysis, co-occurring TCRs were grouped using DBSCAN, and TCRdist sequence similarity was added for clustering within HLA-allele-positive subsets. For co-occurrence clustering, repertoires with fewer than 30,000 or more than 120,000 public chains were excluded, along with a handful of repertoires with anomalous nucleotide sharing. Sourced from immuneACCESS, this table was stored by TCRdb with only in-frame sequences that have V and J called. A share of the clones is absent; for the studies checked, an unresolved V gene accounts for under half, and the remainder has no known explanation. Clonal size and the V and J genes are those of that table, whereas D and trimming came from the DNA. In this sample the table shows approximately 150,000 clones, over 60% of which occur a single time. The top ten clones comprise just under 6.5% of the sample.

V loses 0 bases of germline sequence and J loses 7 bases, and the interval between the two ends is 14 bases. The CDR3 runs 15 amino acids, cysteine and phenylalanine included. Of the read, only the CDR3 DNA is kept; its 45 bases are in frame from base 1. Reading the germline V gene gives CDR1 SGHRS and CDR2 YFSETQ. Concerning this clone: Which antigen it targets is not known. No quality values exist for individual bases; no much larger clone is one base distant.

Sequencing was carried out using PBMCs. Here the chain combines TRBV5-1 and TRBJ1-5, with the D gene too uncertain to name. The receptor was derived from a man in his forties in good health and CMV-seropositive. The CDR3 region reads CASSLEGIPGQPQHF. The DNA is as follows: TGCGCCAGCAGCTTGGAAGGCATTCCAGGACAGCCCCAGCATTTT.